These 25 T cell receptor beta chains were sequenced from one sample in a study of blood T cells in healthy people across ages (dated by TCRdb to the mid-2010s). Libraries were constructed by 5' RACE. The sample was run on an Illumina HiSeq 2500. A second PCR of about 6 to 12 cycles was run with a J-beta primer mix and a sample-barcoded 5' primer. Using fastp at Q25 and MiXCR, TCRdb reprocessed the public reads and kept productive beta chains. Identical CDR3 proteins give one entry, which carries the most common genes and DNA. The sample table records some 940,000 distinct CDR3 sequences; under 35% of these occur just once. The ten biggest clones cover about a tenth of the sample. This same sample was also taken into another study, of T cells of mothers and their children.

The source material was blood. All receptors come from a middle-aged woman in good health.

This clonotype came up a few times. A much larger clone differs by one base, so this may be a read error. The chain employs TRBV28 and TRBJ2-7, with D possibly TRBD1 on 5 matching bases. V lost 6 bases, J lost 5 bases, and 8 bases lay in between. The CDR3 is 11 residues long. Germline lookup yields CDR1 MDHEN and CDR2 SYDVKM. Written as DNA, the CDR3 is TGTGCCAGCAGCCGGACAAACGAGCAGTACTTC. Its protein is CASSRTNEQYF.

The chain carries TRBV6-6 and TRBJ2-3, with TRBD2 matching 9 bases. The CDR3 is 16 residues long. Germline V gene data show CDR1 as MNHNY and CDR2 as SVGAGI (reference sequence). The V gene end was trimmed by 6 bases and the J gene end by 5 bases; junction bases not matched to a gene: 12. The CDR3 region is CASSWGAGGEGDTQYF. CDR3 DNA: TGTGCCAGCAGCTGGGGAGCGGGGGGAGAGGGAGATACGCAGTATTTT.

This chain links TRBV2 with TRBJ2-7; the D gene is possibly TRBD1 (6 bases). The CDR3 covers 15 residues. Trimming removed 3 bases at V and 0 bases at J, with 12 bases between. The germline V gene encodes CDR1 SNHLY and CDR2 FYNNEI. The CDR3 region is CASSEWQGSSYEQYF. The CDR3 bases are TGTGCCAGCAGTGAGTGGCAGGGGAGCTCCTACGAGCAGTACTTC.

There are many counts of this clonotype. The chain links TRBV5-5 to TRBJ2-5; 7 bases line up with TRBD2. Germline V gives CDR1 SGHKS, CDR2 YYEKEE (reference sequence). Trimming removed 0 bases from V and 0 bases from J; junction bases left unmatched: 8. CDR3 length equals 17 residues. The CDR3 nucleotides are TGTGCCAGCAGCTTGGCAATGGGGGGGAAGTACCAAGAGACCCAGTACTTC. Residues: CASSLAMGGKYQETQYF.

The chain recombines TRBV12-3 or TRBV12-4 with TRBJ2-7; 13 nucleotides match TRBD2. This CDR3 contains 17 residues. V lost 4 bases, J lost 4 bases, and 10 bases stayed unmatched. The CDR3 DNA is TGTGCCAGCAGTTCCACGAGACTAGCGGGAGGAAGGTACGAGCAGTACTTC. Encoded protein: CASSSTRLAGGRYEQYF.

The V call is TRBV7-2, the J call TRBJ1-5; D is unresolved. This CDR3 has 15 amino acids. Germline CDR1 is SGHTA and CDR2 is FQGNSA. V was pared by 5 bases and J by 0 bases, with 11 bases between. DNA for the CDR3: TGTGCCAGCAGCCCCGCGACGGGTAGCAATCAGCCCCAGCATTTT. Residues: CASSPATGSNQPQHF.

In nucleotides, the CDR3 is TGTGCCATCAGTGATGGGGAAAATGAAAAACTGTTTTTT. This translates into CAISDGENEKLFF. V gene TRBV10-3 combines with J gene TRBJ1-4; D is uncertain. V gave up 3 bases and J gave up 5 bases, with 7 bases separating them. The CDR3 length is 13 residues. In germline, CDR1 is ENHRY, CDR2 SYGVKD.

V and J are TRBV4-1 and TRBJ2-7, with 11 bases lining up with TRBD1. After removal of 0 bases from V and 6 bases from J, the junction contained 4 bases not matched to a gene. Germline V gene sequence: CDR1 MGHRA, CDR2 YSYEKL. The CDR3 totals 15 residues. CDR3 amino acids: CASSQDGGQGGEQYF. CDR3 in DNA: TGCGCCAGCAGCCAAGATGGGGGACAGGGGGGCGAGCAGTACTTC.

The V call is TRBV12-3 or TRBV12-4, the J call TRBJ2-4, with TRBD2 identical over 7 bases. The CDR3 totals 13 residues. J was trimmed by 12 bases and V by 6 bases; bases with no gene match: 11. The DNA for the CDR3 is TGTGCCAGCAGGCCGGGACTAACAGAAAGTCAGTACTTC. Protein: CASRPGLTESQYF.

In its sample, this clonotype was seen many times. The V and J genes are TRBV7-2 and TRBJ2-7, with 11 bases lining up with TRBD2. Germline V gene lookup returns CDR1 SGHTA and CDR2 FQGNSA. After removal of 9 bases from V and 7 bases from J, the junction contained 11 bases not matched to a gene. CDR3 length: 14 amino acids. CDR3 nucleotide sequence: TGTGCCAGTTCTAGCGGGGGGCCTCTTTTGGAGCAGTACTTC. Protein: CASSSGGPLLEQYF.

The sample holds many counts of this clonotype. CDR3 sequence: CASSLGPGTEAFF. CDR3 sequence (DNA): TGTGCCAGCAGTCTAGGACCGGGTACTGAAGCTTTCTTT. The V gene is TRBV12-3 or TRBV12-4, the J gene TRBJ1-1; no reliable D call. CDR3 size: 13 residues. Trimming took 5 bases from V and 5 from J, leaving 12 bases between them.

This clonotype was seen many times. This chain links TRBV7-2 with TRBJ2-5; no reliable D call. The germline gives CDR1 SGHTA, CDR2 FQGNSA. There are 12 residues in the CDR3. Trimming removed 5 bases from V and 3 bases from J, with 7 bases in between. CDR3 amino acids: CASSHGKETQYF. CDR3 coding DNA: TGTGCCAGCAGCCATGGAAAAGAGACCCAGTACTTC. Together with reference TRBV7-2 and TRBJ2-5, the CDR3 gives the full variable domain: GAGVSQSPSNKVTEKGKDVELRCDPISGHTALYWYRQSLGQGLEFLIYFQGNSAPDKSGLPSDRFSAERTGGSVSTLTIQRTQQEDSAVYLCASSHGKETQYFGPGTRLLVL.

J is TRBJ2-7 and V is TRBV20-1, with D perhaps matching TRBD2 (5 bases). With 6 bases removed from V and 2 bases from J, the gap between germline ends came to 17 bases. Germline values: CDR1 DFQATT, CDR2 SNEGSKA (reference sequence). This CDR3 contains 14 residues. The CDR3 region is CSASPPRRAYEQYF. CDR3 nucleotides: TGCAGTGCGAGCCCCCCGAGGCGGGCCTACGAGCAGTACTTC.

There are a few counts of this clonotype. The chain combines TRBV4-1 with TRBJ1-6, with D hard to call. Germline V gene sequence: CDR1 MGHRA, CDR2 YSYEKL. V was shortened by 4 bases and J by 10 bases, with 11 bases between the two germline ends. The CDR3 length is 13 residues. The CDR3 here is CASSRIADSPLHF. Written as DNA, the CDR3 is TGCGCCAGCAGCCGAATAGCAGACTCACCCCTCCACTTT.

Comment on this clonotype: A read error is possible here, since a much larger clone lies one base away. The CDR3 reads CASSPSGGLYNEQYF. The CDR3 nucleotides read TGTGCCAGCAGCCCAAGCGGGGGGCTCTACAATGAGCAGTACTTC. The J gene is TRBJ2-1, the V gene TRBV6-5; the match to TRBD2 covers 9 bases. The DNA end is a closer match to TRBJ2-7, so the J assignment may be wrong. Per germline, CDR1 MNHEY and CDR2 SVGAGI. This CDR3 comprises 15 residues.

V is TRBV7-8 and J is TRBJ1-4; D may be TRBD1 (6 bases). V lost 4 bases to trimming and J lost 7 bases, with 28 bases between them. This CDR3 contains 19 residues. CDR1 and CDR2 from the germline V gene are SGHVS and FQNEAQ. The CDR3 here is CASSSTSSPTGRVGEKLFF. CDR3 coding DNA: TGTGCCAGCAGCTCTACATCCTCCCCAACAGGGAGGGTAGGTGAAAAACTGTTTTTT.

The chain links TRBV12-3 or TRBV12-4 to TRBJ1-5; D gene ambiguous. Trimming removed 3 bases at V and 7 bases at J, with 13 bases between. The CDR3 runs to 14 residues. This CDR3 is CASSLNGVRQPQHF. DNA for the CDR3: TGTGCCAGCAGTTTGAACGGGGTCCGGCAGCCCCAGCATTTT.

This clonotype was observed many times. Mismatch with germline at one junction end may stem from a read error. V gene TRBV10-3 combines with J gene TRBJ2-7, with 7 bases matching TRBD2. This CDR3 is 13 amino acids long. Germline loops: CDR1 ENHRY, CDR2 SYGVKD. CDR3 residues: CAISGGGSYEQYF. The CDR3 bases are TGCGCCATCAGTGGGGGGGGGTCCTACGAGCAGTACTTC.

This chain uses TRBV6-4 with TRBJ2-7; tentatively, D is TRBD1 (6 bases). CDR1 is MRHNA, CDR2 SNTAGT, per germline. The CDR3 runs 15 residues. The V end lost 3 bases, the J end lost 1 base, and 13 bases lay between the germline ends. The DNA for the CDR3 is TGTGCCAGCAGTGAGAACCCGGGACAATCCTACGAGCAGTACTTC. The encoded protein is CASSENPGQSYEQYF.

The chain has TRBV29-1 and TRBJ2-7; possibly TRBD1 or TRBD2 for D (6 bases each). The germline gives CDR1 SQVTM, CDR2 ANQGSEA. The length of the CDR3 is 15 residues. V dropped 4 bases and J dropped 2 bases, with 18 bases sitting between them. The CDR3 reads CSVAHSEGEAYEQYF. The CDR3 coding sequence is TGCAGCGTTGCACATAGTGAGGGGGAGGCCTACGAGCAGTACTTC.

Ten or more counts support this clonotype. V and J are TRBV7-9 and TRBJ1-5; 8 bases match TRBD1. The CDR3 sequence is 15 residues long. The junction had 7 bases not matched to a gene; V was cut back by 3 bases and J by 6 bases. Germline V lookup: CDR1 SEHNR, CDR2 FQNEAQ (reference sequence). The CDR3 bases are TGTGCCAGCAGCTTTGGACAGGGAGTAGGTCAGCCCCAGCATTTT. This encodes CASSFGQGVGQPQHF.

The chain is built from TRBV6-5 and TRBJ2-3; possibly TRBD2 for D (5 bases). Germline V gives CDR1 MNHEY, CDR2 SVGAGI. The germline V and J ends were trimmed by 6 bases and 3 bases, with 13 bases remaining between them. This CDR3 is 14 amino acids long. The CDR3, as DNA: TGTGCCAGCAGCCCAACCTTAGCGACAGATACGCAGTATTTT. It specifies CASSPTLATDTQYF.

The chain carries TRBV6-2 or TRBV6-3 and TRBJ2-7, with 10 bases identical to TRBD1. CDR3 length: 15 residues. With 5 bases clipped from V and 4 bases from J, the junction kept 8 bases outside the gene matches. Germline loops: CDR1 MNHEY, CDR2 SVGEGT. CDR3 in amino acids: CASSTSGTGVYEQYF. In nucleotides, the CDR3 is TGTGCCAGCAGTACATCCGGGACAGGGGTGTACGAGCAGTACTTC.

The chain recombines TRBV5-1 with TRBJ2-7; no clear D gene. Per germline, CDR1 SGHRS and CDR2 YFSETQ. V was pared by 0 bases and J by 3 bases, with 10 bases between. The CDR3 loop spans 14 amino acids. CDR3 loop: CASSLDVGVYEQYF. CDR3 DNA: TGCGCCAGCAGCTTGGATGTTGGGGTCTACGAGCAGTACTTC.

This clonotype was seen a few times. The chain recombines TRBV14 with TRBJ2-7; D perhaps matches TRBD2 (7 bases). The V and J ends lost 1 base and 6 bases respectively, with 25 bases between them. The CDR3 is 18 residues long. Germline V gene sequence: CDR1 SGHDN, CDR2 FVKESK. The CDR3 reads CASSQAGGGRGALREQYF. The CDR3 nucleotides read TGTGCCAGCAGCCAAGCGGGAGGAGGCCGGGGGGCACTCCGCGAGCAGTACTTC.